Below are 29 T cell receptor beta chains sequenced from a single sample in a study of blood T cell repertoires in COVID-19. Repertoires were generated with immunoSEQ multiplex PCR, while TCRdb's copy carries only in-frame clones and drops some. The sample carries tens of thousands of clones, about 91% recorded once. Specimen: peripheral blood. The receptors originated from a human donor with active COVID-19. The donor label of this sample is uncertain.

The chain couples TRBV6-1 to TRBJ1-5, with unresolved D. The germline V and J ends were trimmed by 0 bases and 0 bases, with 12 bases remaining between them. The V gene's germline CDR1 is MNHNS and CDR2 SASEGT. The length of the CDR3 is 17 residues. In nucleotides, the CDR3 is TGTGCCAGCAGTGAAGCGGTAAACAGATATAGCAATCAGCCCCAGCATTTT. It is translated as CASSEAVNRYSNQPQHF.

The rearrangement links TRBV14 to TRBJ1-1; 8 bases are a match to TRBD1. The trim removed 6 bases at V and 5 bases at J, leaving 8 bases unmatched. This CDR3 has 14 residues. The germline V gene has CDR1 SGHDN and CDR2 FVKESK. CDR3 sequence: CASSSTGGRTEAFF. In nucleotides, the CDR3 is TGTGCCAGCAGTTCTACAGGGGGAAGAACTGAAGCTTTCTTT.

This chain uses TRBV5-6 with TRBJ1-2; D possibly corresponds to TRBD1 (6 bases). Trimming left V 1 base short and J 7 bases short, with 8 bases between. The CDR3 spans 12 residues. From germline, CDR1 is SGHDT and CDR2 YYEEEE. CDR3: CASSLKGVGYTF. In DNA form, the CDR3 reads TGTGCCAGCAGCTTGAAGGGGGTTGGCTACACCTTC. The whole variable domain, remainder taken from reference TRBV5-6 and TRBJ1-2, is DAGVTQSPTHLIKTRGQQVTLRCSPKSGHDTVSWYQQALGQGPQFIFQYYEEEERQRGNFPDRFSGHQFPNYSSELNVNALLLGDSALYLCASSLKGVGYTFGSGTRLTVV.

V and J are TRBV7-3 and TRBJ2-3, with 14 bases identical to TRBD2. Germline V CDR1 and CDR2: SGHTA, FQGTGA. V shed 3 bases and J 3 bases; nucleotides not matched to a gene: 14. This CDR3 has 20 residues. In DNA, the CDR3 is TGTGCCAGCAGCTTCGGACTAGCGGGGGGCTTAAGGGGTGTTACAGATACGCAGTATTTT. Protein product: CASSFGLAGGLRGVTDTQYF.

This sequence joins TRBV9 and TRBJ1-2, with D perhaps TRBD1 (5 bases). V lost 0 bases, J lost 8 bases, and 14 bases lay in between. This CDR3 comprises 14 residues. From germline, CDR1 is SGDLS and CDR2 YYNGEE. CDR3: CASSVGSARGGYTF. The CDR3 coding sequence is TGTGCCAGCAGCGTAGGGTCAGCGCGGGGGGGCTACACCTTC.

The CDR3 DNA follows: TGTGCCAGCAGCTTAGTCCGGGAGACCCAGTACTTC. It encodes CASSLVRETQYF. The rearrangement links TRBV7-9 to TRBJ2-5; D not certain. Germline CDR1 is SEHNR and CDR2 is FQNEAQ (reference sequence). The CDR3 totals 12 residues. Between the trimmed V and J ends, which lost 1 base and 5 bases, there was a span of 5 bases.

The chain uses TRBV12-3 or TRBV12-4 and TRBJ2-2; D ambiguous. The CDR3 totals 12 residues. With 6 bases removed from V and 7 bases from J, the gap between germline ends came to 9 bases. The CDR3 reads CASRSQVGELFF. The CDR3 region has the DNA TGTGCCAGCAGGTCCCAGGTCGGGGAGCTGTTTTTT.

V usage is TRBV12-5 and J usage is TRBJ2-2; D unresolved. The CDR3 has 14 residues. The V and J ends lost 1 base and 6 bases respectively, with 9 bases between them. CDR1 LGHNT and CDR2 FRNRAP come from the germline V gene. The CDR3 DNA reads as TGTGCTAGTGGTTTGGCCGTCTCGGCCGGGGAGCTGTTTTTT. This codes for CASGLAVSAGELFF.

CDR3 protein: CASSGQGERETQYF. The CDR3 nucleotides are TGTGCCAGCAGCGGACAGGGTGAGAGGGAGACCCAGTACTTC. This chain joins TRBV6-6 and TRBJ2-5; TRBD1 matches 8 bases. This CDR3 is 14 amino acids long. The J segment lost 5 bases and the V segment lost 6 bases, leaving 8 bases of the junction unmatched. Germline assignment: CDR1 MNHNY and CDR2 SVGAGI (reference sequence).

The chain recombines TRBV19 with TRBJ1-3; D is ambiguous. CDR1 LNHDA and CDR2 SQIVND come from the germline V gene (reference sequence). Trimming removed 4 bases from V and 4 bases from J, with 11 bases in between. This CDR3 is 14 amino acids long. CDR3 nucleotide sequence: TGTGCCAGTAGTAGGTCAGCGGAAGGAAACACCATATATTTT. Amino acid sequence: CASSRSAEGNTIYF.

In this sample, this clone turned up a few times. The rearrangement joins TRBV5-4 to TRBJ2-5, with D maybe TRBD1 (5 bases). Germline V CDR1 and CDR2: SGHNT, YYREEE (reference sequence). This CDR3 is 13 amino acids long. The V gene lost 4 bases and the J gene lost 5 bases, with 12 bases spanning the gap. The CDR3 spells CASSLDRTETQYF. The CDR3 DNA is TGTGCCAGCAGCCTTGACAGAACGGAGACCCAGTACTTC. Full variable domain (missing parts from reference TRBV5-4 and TRBJ2-5): ETGVTQSPTHLIKTRGQQVTLRCSSQSGHNTVSWYQQALGQGPQFIFQYYREEENGRGNFPPRFSGLQFPNYSSELNVNALELDDSALYLCASSLDRTETQYFGPGTRLLVL.

This clone showed up just once. The rearrangement links TRBV10-2 to TRBJ2-1; TRBD2 agrees at 10 bases. The V and J ends lost 6 bases and 7 bases, in that order; junction bases with no gene match: 9. CDR3 length: 15 residues. Germline V CDR1 and CDR2: WSHSY, SAAADI. The CDR3 loop is CASRTRSGGANEQFF. As DNA, the CDR3 is TGCGCCAGCAGGACCCGGAGCGGGGGGGCGAATGAGCAGTTCTTC.

The rearrangement joins TRBV25-1 to TRBJ1-1; D is unclear. This CDR3 contains 14 residues. Germline-derived CDR1 and CDR2 are MGHDK and SYGVNS. V lost 4 bases and J lost 1, with 10 bases in between. CDR3 DNA sequence: TGTGCCAGCAGTGCCTCTTCAGGGAACACTGAAGCTTTCTTT. Amino acids: CASSASSGNTEAFF.

The chain carries TRBV7-2 and TRBJ1-4; 8 bases match TRBD1. From germline, CDR1 is SGHTA and CDR2 FQGNSA. The V and J ends lost 5 bases and 3 bases, in that order; junction bases with no gene match: 2. This CDR3 comprises 14 residues. Here the CDR3 reads CASSKTGANEKLFF. The CDR3 coding sequence is TGTGCCAGCAGCAAGACAGGGGCTAATGAAAAACTGTTTTTT.

The CDR3 nucleotides read TGTGCCAGTACGGACAGGGTTTCTGAAAAACTGTTTTTT. Protein product: CASTDRVSEKLFF. The chain joins TRBV19 to TRBJ1-4; 8 positions match TRBD1. The CDR3 runs 13 residues. Germline assignment: CDR1 LNHDA and CDR2 SQIVND (reference sequence). V dropped 7 bases and J dropped 7; count of bases not matched to a gene: 5.

This chain connects TRBV6-2 or TRBV6-3 to TRBJ2-7, with a tentative D call TRBD2 (5 bases). The CDR3 loop spans 14 amino acids. CDR1 MNHEY and CDR2 SVGEGT come from the germline V gene. V was trimmed by 5 bases and J by 1 base, leaving 12 bases between them. The CDR3 DNA reads TGTGCCAGCAGTCCCCTCGGGGAGTCCTACGAGCAGTACTTC. Its translation is CASSPLGESYEQYF.

This clone was counted once. This chain links TRBV5-4 with TRBJ2-7; 10 nucleotides agree with TRBD1. CDR1 is SGHNT and CDR2 is YYREEE in the germline V gene (reference sequence). CDR3 length equals 14 residues. V gave up 4 bases and J gave up 5 bases; unmatched junction bases: 6. The CDR3 coding sequence is TGTGCCAGCAGCCTCGACAGGGGGCTCGACGAGCAGTACTTC. Its protein product is CASSLDRGLDEQYF.

The CDR3 region has the DNA TGTGCCAGTAGTGCGGCAGCGGGCACCGGGGAGCTGTTTTTT. Encoded protein: CASSAAAGTGELFF. This rearrangement joins TRBV19 to TRBJ2-2; D perhaps matches TRBD2 (6 bases). The CDR3 contains 14 residues. Trimming stripped 5 bases from V and 4 bases from J, with 11 bases between. Germline V gives CDR1 LNHDA, CDR2 SQIVND (reference sequence).

The rearrangement joins TRBV11-2 to TRBJ1-2; 7 bases fit TRBD1. In germline, CDR1 is SGHAT, CDR2 FQNNGV. The J segment lost 0 bases and the V segment lost 7 bases, leaving 14 bases of the junction unmatched. The CDR3 covers 17 residues. The CDR3 protein is CASTLGGASTANYGYTF. CDR3 nucleotide sequence: TGTGCCAGCACCCTAGGGGGCGCGAGTACCGCTAACTATGGCTACACCTTC.

The J gene is TRBJ2-3, the V gene TRBV6-4, with 10 positions matching TRBD2. Trimming took 2 bases from V and 4 from J; bases not matched to a gene: 6. This CDR3 has 16 amino acids. CDR1 MRHNA and CDR2 SNTAGT come from the germline V gene. Written as DNA, the CDR3 is TGTGCCAGCAGTGACGGGAGCGGGGGGGCCCCAGATACGCAGTATTTT. It specifies CASSDGSGGAPDTQYF.

The chain has TRBV5-4 and TRBJ2-1; 8 positions match TRBD2. The V and J ends lost 6 bases and 8 bases, in that order; junction bases with no gene match: 13. The CDR3 extends over 15 amino acids. The V gene's germline CDR1 is SGHNT and CDR2 YYREEE (reference sequence). In DNA, the CDR3 is TGTGCCAGCACTCAACCGGGGGGGGGCAAGGATGAGCAGTTCTTC. Translated, it gives CASTQPGGGKDEQFF.

V and J are TRBV6-6 and TRBJ2-7, with TRBD1 identical over 9 bases. V was clipped by 0 bases and J by 5 bases; unmatched bases: 2. This CDR3 comprises 14 residues. The V gene's germline CDR1 is MNHNY and CDR2 SVGAGI (reference sequence). The CDR3 reads CASSYSGTGNEQYF. The DNA of the CDR3 is TGTGCCAGCAGTTACTCGGGGACAGGGAACGAGCAGTACTTC.

The chain joins TRBV5-8 to TRBJ1-2, with 10 bases matching TRBD1. There are 15 residues in the CDR3. J was trimmed by 7 bases and V by 0 bases; bases with no gene match: 6. The germline CDR1 and CDR2 sequences are SGHTS and YDEGEE. Written as DNA, the CDR3 is TGTGCCAGCAGCTTGGAATCGACAGGGGGCTCTGGCTACACCTTC. Translating gives CASSLESTGGSGYTF.

This chain links TRBV3-1 (or the pseudogene TRBV3-2) with TRBJ1-5; D gene ambiguous. This CDR3 is built from 14 residues. Trimming cost V 1 base and J 1 base, with 5 bases left between them. Germline lookup yields CDR1 LGHDT and CDR2 YNNKEL (reference sequence). In nucleotides, the CDR3 is TGTGCCAGCAGCCAAGTGAGCAGCAATCAGCCCCAGCATTTT. Protein sequence: CASSQVSSNQPQHF.

The chain carries TRBV5-1 and TRBJ2-3; TRBD2 agrees at 14 bases. CDR1 is SGHRS, CDR2 YFSETQ, per germline. The CDR3 consists of 17 residues. V shed 0 bases and J 5 bases; nucleotides not matched to a gene: 5. This chain's CDR3 is CASSLETSGGAIDTQYF. The CDR3 bases are TGCGCCAGCAGCTTGGAGACTAGCGGGGGGGCCATAGATACGCAGTATTTT.

This clone was detected once. This chain links TRBV13 with TRBJ1-1; D may be TRBD1 (6 bases). Trimming stripped 1 base from V and 5 bases from J, with 14 bases between. This CDR3 contains 15 residues. Germline loops: CDR1 PRHDT, CDR2 FYEKMQ (reference sequence). The CDR3 spells CASSLEARGHTEAFF. CDR3 DNA: TGTGCCAGCAGCTTAGAGGCCAGGGGACATACTGAAGCTTTCTTT.

V usage is TRBV7-9 and J usage is TRBJ1-2; perhaps TRBD1 as D (5 bases). This CDR3 is built from 15 residues. Per germline, CDR1 SEHNR and CDR2 FQNEAQ (reference sequence). V lost 1 base, J lost 3 bases, and 12 bases lay in between. In DNA, the CDR3 is TGTGCCAGCAGCTTAGGGGGACTGGGGGACTATGGCTACACCTTC. This encodes CASSLGGLGDYGYTF.

This rearrangement joins TRBV4-1 to TRBJ1-1; weak D call: TRBD1 (5 bases). CDR3 size: 15 residues. Germline V gene sequence: CDR1 MGHRA, CDR2 YSYEKL. V lost 1 base to trimming and J lost 4 bases, with 13 bases between them. This CDR3 is CASSQGLGETTEAFF. Written as DNA, the CDR3 is TGCGCCAGCAGCCAAGGACTAGGGGAAACCACTGAAGCTTTCTTT.

The chain carries TRBV5-1 and TRBJ2-7, with 8 bases matching TRBD2. Unmatched junction bases numbered 8, after V lost 0 bases and J lost 3 bases. The germline gives CDR1 SGHRS, CDR2 YFSETQ. The CDR3 covers 16 residues. For the CDR3, the DNA is TGCGCCAGCAGCTTGGAAATAGCGGGGAATGGCTACGAGCAGTACTTC. Translating gives CASSLEIAGNGYEQYF.